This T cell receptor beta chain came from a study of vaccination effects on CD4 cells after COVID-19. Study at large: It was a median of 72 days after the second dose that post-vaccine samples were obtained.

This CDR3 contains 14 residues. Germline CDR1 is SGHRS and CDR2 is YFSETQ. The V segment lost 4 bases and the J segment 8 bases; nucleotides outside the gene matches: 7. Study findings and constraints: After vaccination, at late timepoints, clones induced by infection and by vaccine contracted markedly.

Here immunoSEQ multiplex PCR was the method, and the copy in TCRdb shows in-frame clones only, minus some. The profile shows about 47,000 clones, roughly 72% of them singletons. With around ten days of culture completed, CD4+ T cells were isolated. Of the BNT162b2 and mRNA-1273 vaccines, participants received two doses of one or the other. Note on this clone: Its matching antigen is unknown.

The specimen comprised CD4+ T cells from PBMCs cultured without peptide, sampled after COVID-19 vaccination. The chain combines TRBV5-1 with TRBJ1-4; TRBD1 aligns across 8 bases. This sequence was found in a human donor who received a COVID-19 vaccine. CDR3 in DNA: TGCGCCAGCAGCCCAGGACAGGGAGGAGAAAAACTGTTTTTT. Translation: CASSPGQGGEKLFF.